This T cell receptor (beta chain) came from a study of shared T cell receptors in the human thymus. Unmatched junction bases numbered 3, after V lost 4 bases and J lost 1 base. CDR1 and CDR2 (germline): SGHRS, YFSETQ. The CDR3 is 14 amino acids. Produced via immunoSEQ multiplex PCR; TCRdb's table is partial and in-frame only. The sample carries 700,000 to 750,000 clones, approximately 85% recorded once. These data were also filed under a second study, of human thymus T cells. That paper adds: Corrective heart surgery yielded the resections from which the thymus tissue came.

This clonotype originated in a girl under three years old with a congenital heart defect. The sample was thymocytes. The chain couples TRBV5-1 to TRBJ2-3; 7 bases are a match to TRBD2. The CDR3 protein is CASSPSGGTDTQYF. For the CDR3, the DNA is TGCGCCAGCAGCCCGAGCGGGGGCACAGATACGCAGTATTTT.